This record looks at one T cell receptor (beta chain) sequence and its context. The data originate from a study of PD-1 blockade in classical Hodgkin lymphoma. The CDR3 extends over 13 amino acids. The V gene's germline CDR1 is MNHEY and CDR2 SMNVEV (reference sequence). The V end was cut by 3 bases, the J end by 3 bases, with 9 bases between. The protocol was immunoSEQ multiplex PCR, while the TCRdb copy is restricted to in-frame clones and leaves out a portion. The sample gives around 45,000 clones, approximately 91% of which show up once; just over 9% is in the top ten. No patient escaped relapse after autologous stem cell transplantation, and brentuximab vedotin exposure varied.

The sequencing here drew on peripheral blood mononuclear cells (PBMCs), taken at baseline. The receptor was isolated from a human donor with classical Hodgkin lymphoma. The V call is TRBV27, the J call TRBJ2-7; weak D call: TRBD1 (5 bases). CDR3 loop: CASSLTRVYEQYF. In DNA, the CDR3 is TGTGCCAGCAGTTTGACCAGGGTCTACGAGCAGTACTTC.